The clone carrying this TCR beta chain has more than one count but fewer than ten. Its specificity is unknown. These data come from a study of cytomegalovirus exposure and HLA in healthy donors. Study-level information: From 150 million to 200 million T cells, an earlier analysis saw approximately 110 million unique TCR beta sequences. Regarding the study as a whole: Common viral pathogens seemed, in a later analysis, to connect with several of the most significant clusters.

The study ran its PCR with 60 Vbeta and 13 Jbeta primers. This table comes from immunoSEQ multiplex PCR, and its TCRdb copy is limited to in-frame clones, with some not included. The sample includes 100,000 to 150,000 clones, more than 15% of them seen just once. The sequenced material came from PBMCs. The clonotype comes from a female donor in good health and CMV-seropositive.

The CDR3, as DNA: TGCGCCAGCAGCCAATATAGGGACATCTATGGCTACACCTTC. Translated: CASSQYRDIYGYTF. The rearrangement uses TRBV4-3 and TRBJ1-2, with D perhaps matching TRBD1 (6 bases). The length of the CDR3 is 14 residues. The V and J ends lost 2 bases and 4 bases respectively, with 11 bases between them. Germline CDR1 reads LGHNA; CDR2 reads YSLEER.